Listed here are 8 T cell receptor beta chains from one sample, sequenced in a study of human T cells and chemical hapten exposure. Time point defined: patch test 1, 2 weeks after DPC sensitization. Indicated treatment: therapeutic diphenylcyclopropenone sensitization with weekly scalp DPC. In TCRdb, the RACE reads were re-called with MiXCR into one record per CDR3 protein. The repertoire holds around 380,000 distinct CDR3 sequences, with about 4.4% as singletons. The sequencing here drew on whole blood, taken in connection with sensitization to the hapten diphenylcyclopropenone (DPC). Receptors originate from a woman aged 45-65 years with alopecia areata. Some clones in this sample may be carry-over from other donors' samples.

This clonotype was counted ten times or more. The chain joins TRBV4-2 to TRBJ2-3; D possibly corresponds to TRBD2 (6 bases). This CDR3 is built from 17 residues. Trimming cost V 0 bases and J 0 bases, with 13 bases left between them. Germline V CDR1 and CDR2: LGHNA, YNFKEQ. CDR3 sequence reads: CASSQDLRGTSTDTQYF. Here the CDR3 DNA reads TGTGCCAGCAGCCAAGATCTGCGGGGCACTAGCACAGATACGCAGTATTTT.

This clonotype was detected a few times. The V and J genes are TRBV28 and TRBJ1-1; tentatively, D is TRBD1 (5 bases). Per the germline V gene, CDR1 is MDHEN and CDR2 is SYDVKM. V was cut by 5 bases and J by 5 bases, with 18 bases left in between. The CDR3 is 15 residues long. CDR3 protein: CASSTGTFSGTEAFF. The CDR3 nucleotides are TGTGCCAGCAGTACAGGTACCTTTTCGGGGACTGAAGCTTTCTTT.

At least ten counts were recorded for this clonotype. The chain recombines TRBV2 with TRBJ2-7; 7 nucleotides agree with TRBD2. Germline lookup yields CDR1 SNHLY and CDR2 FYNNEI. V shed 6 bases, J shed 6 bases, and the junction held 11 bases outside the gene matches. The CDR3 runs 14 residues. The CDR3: CASRLAGSGSEQYF. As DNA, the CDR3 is TGTGCCAGCAGGTTAGCGGGTTCCGGCTCCGAGCAGTACTTC.

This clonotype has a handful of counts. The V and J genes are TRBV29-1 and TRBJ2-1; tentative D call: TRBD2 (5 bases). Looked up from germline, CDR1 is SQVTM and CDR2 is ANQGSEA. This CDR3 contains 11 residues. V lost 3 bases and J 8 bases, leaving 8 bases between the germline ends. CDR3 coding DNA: TGCAGCGTTGACGAGGGCTATGAGCAGTTCTTC. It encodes CSVDEGYEQFF.

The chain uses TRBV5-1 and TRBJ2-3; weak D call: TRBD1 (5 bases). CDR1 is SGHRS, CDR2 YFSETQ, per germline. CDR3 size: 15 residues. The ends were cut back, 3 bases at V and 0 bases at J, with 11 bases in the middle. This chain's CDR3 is CASSSGASSTDTQYF. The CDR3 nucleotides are TGCGCCAGCAGCTCTGGGGCTAGTAGCACAGATACGCAGTATTTT.

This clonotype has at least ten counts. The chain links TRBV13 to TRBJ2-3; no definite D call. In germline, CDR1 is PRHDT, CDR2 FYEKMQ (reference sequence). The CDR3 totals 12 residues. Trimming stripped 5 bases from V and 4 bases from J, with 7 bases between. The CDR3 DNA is TGTGCCAGCAGCAACTGGTCAGATACGCAGTATTTT. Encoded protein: CASSNWSDTQYF.

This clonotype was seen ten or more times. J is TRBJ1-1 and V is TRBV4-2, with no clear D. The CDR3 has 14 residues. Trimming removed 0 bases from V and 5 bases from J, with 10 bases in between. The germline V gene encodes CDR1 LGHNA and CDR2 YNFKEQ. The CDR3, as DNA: TGTGCCAGCAGCCAAGAGGTGGTTGGGACTGAAGCTTTCTTT. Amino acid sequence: CASSQEVVGTEAFF.

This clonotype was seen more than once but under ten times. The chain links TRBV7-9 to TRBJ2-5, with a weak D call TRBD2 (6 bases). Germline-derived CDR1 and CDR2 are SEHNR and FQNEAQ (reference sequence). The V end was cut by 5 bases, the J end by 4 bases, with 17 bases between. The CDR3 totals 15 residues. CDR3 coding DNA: TGTGCCAGCAGCCCAGTCCAGGGAGGTGCAGAGACCCAGTACTTC. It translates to CASSPVQGGAETQYF.